This T cell receptor beta chain originates from a study of identical twins. Trimming removed 5 bases at V and 2 bases at J, with 18 bases between. There are 16 residues in the CDR3. Germline-derived CDR1 and CDR2 are SGHTA and FQGNSA. One entry per CDR3 protein results from TCRdb running MiXCR on the 5' RACE reads. The sample includes 450,000 to 650,000 distinct CDR3 sequences, just under 10% of them seen just once. In this sample, this clonotype turned up many times. Its target is unknown. Overall study results and limits: Excess sharing between twins was weaker in beta out-of-frame sequences. Clonotypes of the beta chain that were abundant in cord blood carried fewer insertions (memory repertoires showed none).

These data also featured in a second study, about yellow fever vaccine responses in identical twins. That source reports: Reportedly, twins showed a vaccine T cell response that looked partly convergent and partly personalized.

The TCR sequence derives from a young woman in good health. V gene TRBV7-2 combines with J gene TRBJ1-2; D uncertain. Sequencing used PBMCs. CDR3 DNA sequence: TGTGCCAGCAGCCCCGCCCCCTTTACAGAAAACTATGGCTACACCTTC. This translates into CASSPAPFTENYGYTF.